The 30 T cell receptor beta chains given below trace back to one sample, sequenced in a study of blood T cell repertoires in COVID-19. TCRdb's table, derived via immunoSEQ multiplex PCR, lists solely in-frame clones and lacks some. The table has around 300,000 clones, around 88% seen once. Sequenced material: peripheral blood. These receptors were collected from a woman aged 30 to 39 with COVID-19, enrolled during active disease.

The chain couples TRBV2 to TRBJ1-2; D is unclear. CDR3 size: 13 residues. Germline V gives CDR1 SNHLY, CDR2 FYNNEI. V was pared by 4 bases and J by 5 bases, with 11 bases between. CDR3 nucleotide sequence: TGTGCCAGCAGTGCTTCACGTACTTATGGCTACACCTTC. Amino acid sequence: CASSASRTYGYTF.

The chain uses TRBV6-5 and TRBJ2-5; 9 nucleotides align to TRBD1. CDR1 MNHEY and CDR2 SVGAGI come from the germline V gene. This CDR3 comprises 15 residues. Trimming removed 4 bases from V and 3 bases from J; junction bases left unmatched: 6. The CDR3 sequence is CASSFTGTGKETQYF. In DNA form, the CDR3 reads TGTGCCAGCAGTTTCACCGGGACAGGGAAAGAGACCCAGTACTTC.

CDR3 coding DNA: TGTGCCAGCAGCTCAACCGCGACAGGGAACACTGAAGCTTTCTTT. Translation gives CASSSTATGNTEAFF. J is TRBJ1-1 and V is TRBV5-4, with a weak D call TRBD1 (6 bases). The V end was cut by 3 bases, the J end by 1 base, with 13 bases between. CDR3 length: 15 residues. The germline V gene encodes CDR1 SGHNT and CDR2 YYREEE (reference sequence).

V gene TRBV24-1 combines with J gene TRBJ2-7; 7 nucleotides match TRBD1. CDR1 KGHDR and CDR2 SFDVKD come from the germline V gene. V shed 4 bases, J shed 2 bases, and the junction held 7 bases outside the gene matches. CDR3 length: 15 amino acids. CDR3 loop: CATSETGTATYEQYF. The CDR3 DNA reads TGTGCCACCAGTGAAACCGGGACAGCGACCTACGAGCAGTACTTC.

The rearrangement uses TRBV28 and TRBJ1-5, with D maybe TRBD1 (6 bases). Germline V gene data show CDR1 as MDHEN and CDR2 as SYDVKM. There are 15 residues in the CDR3. The V and J ends lost 8 bases and 0 bases respectively, with 14 bases between them. The CDR3 DNA reads as TGTGCCAGCCGCTACAGGGACTATAGCAATCAGCCCCAGCATTTT. Translation: CASRYRDYSNQPQHF.

The chain links TRBV6-5 to TRBJ1-5; TRBD1 agrees at 9 bases. CDR3 size: 12 residues. V shed 9 bases and J 7 bases; nucleotides not matched to a gene: 4. CDR1 is MNHEY and CDR2 is SVGAGI in the germline V gene. The CDR3 is CARRQGDQPQHF. CDR3 nucleotide sequence: TGTGCCAGGCGACAGGGGGACCAGCCCCAGCATTTT.

The rearrangement uses TRBV11-2 and TRBJ2-5; tentative D call: TRBD2 (6 bases). V dropped 5 bases and J dropped 1 base, with 17 bases sitting between them. This CDR3 is built from 16 residues. Germline V lookup: CDR1 SGHAT, CDR2 FQNNGV. The DNA for the CDR3 is TGTGCCAGCAGCCAGGTGGTGCGGGGTCTCCAAGAGACCCAGTACTTC. The encoded protein is CASSQVVRGLQETQYF.

The chain carries TRBV11-2 and TRBJ1-1; D is undetermined. Trimming stripped 5 bases from V and 4 bases from J, with 11 bases between. Germline assignment: CDR1 SGHAT and CDR2 FQNNGV. This CDR3 region has 13 residues. For the CDR3, the DNA is TGTGCCAGCAGCACCCTCCGGAGCACTGAAGCTTTCTTT. Its protein is CASSTLRSTEAFF. Supplemented by reference TRBV11-2 and TRBJ1-1, the full variable domain reads EAGVAQSPRYKIIEKRQSVAFWCNPISGHATLYWYQQILGQGPKLLIQFQNNGVVDDSQLPKDRFSAERLKGVDSTLKIQPAKLEDSAVYLCASSTLRSTEAFFGQGTRLTVV.

This chain links TRBV7-9 with TRBJ2-1, with 9 bases that match TRBD2. From germline, CDR1 is SEHNR and CDR2 FQNEAQ (reference sequence). Trimming cost V 2 bases and J 7 bases; bases outside gene matches: 15. The CDR3 loop spans 18 amino acids. Written as DNA, the CDR3 is TGTGCCAGCAGCTTACCTCCTCGGCTAGCGGGAAAGGGGAATGAGCAGTTCTTC. Translation gives CASSLPPRLAGKGNEQFF.

A single count supports this clone. V is TRBV6-5 and J is TRBJ1-2, with 7 bases aligning to TRBD1. Per the germline V gene, CDR1 is MNHEY and CDR2 is SVGAGI. Trimming took 7 bases from V and 5 from J; bases not matched to a gene: 10. The CDR3 length is 14 residues. The CDR3 DNA sequence: TGTGCCAGCACCCCCAACAGGGGCGGATATGGCTACACCTTC. Amino acid sequence: CASTPNRGGYGYTF.

The chain employs TRBV2 and TRBJ1-3; 8 bases align to TRBD1. Germline lookup yields CDR1 SNHLY and CDR2 FYNNEI. This CDR3 is built from 15 residues. V shed 2 bases and J 2 bases; nucleotides not matched to a gene: 2. The CDR3 nucleotides read TGTGCCAGCAGTGAACAGGGGGCTGCTGGAAACACCATATATTTT. Translating gives CASSEQGAAGNTIYF.

This sequence joins TRBV6-1 and TRBJ2-1; D perhaps matches TRBD2 (6 bases). The V end lost 0 bases, the J end lost 7 bases, and 16 bases lay between the germline ends. The CDR3 consists of 16 residues. Germline lookup yields CDR1 MNHNS and CDR2 SASEGT. This CDR3 is CASSEASSAGRNEQFF. DNA of the CDR3: TGTGCCAGCAGTGAAGCGAGTAGCGCGGGGCGAAATGAGCAGTTCTTC.

The chain recombines TRBV11-2 with TRBJ1-5; 7 nucleotides line up with TRBD1. Germline CDR1 and CDR2: SGHAT and FQNNGV. The CDR3 is 15 amino acids. With V trimmed by 2 bases and J by 5 bases, 6 bases remained unmatched. CDR3 protein: CASSLSGRGDQPQHF. As DNA, the CDR3 is TGTGCCAGCAGCTTATCCGGCAGGGGGGATCAGCCCCAGCATTTT.

This sequence joins TRBV27 and TRBJ1-5; D is perhaps TRBD1 (5 bases). Per the germline V gene, CDR1 is MNHEY and CDR2 is SMNVEV (reference sequence). Trimming pared 9 bases from V and 3 bases from J, leaving 12 bases between. This CDR3 contains 13 residues. CDR3 sequence reads: CASRGGVNQPQHF. CDR3 bases: TGTGCCAGTCGAGGAGGGGTCAATCAGCCCCAGCATTTT.

The table lists this clone with a count of one. The V gene is TRBV10-3, the J gene TRBJ1-2; tentative D call: TRBD1 (5 bases). V lost 0 bases, J lost 7 bases, and 18 bases lay in between. Germline CDR1 and CDR2: ENHRY and SYGVKD. This CDR3 is 16 amino acids long. CDR3 DNA: TGTGCCATCAGTGAGTCGAGCCGGGGGTATGAAAGTGGCTACACCTTC. It specifies CAISESSRGYESGYTF.

The V call is TRBV3-1 (or the pseudogene TRBV3-2), the J call TRBJ1-6; no reliable D call. This CDR3 contains 13 residues. Looked up from germline, CDR1 is LGHDT and CDR2 is YNNKEL (reference sequence). Deletions cut 4 bases from V and 8 bases from J, with 9 bases between. The CDR3 region is CASSRGEDSPLHF. CDR3 nucleotides: TGTGCCAGCAGCCGGGGAGAAGATTCACCCCTCCACTTT.

The rearrangement joins TRBV11-2 to TRBJ2-5; 7 bases line up with TRBD2. The germline CDR1 and CDR2 sequences are SGHAT and FQNNGV. Trimming removed 1 base from V and 7 bases from J; junction bases left unmatched: 9. The CDR3 consists of 15 residues. This CDR3 is CASSLAGPGGGTQYF. CDR3 DNA: TGTGCCAGCAGCTTAGCGGGTCCTGGCGGGGGGACCCAGTACTTC.

This chain uses TRBV28 with TRBJ1-5; D is unresolved. The CDR3 length is 17 residues. Germline CDR1 MDHEN, CDR2 SYDVKM. V was pared by 5 bases and J by 0 bases, with 17 bases between. CDR3 sequence (DNA): TGTGCCAGCAGTACCGGTCGTGATTATTATAGCAATCAGCCCCAGCATTTT. This sequence encodes CASSTGRDYYSNQPQHF.

This chain connects TRBV10-2 to TRBJ1-4; tentative D call: TRBD1 (5 bases). V lost 2 bases to trimming and J lost 7 bases, with 11 bases between them. This CDR3 is 14 amino acids long. From germline, CDR1 is WSHSY and CDR2 SAAADI. Here the CDR3 reads CASSEPGQGEKLFF. Here the CDR3 DNA reads TGCGCCAGCAGTGAGCCCGGGCAGGGTGAAAAACTGTTTTTT.

The rearrangement joins TRBV7-2 to TRBJ1-5; 7 bases map to TRBD1. This CDR3 contains 18 residues. From germline, CDR1 is SGHTA and CDR2 FQGNSA. J lost 2 bases, V lost 3 bases, and 13 bases had no gene match. The CDR3 region has the DNA TGTGCCAGCAGCTTGTCCCCCTACAGGGGAAATCGCAATCAGCCCCAGCATTTT. Translating it yields CASSLSPYRGNRNQPQHF. Supplemented by reference TRBV7-2 and TRBJ1-5, the full variable domain reads GAGVSQSPSNKVTEKGKDVELRCDPISGHTALYWYRQSLGQGLEFLIYFQGNSAPDKSGLPSDRFSAERTGGSVSTLTIQRTQQEDSAVYLCASSLSPYRGNRNQPQHFGDGTRLSIL.

This clone has just a few counts. The chain couples TRBV7-9 to TRBJ1-2; possibly TRBD1 for D (5 bases). From germline, CDR1 is SEHNR and CDR2 FQNEAQ (reference sequence). CDR3 size: 16 residues. V was clipped by 1 base and J by 0 bases, with 12 bases between them. CDR3 amino acids: CASSLDQGRSNYGYTF. The CDR3 DNA sequence: TGTGCCAGCAGCTTAGACCAGGGAAGATCTAACTATGGCTACACCTTC.

The J gene is TRBJ1-2, the V gene TRBV29-1, with TRBD1 matching over 7 bases. Germline V CDR1 and CDR2: SQVTM, ANQGSEA. J gave up 4 bases and V 6 bases, and 8 bases lay outside the gene matches. The CDR3 runs 13 residues. CDR3 protein: CSVPERQGYGYTF. CDR3 DNA sequence: TGCAGCGTCCCGGAGAGACAGGGCTATGGCTACACCTTC. Full variable domain (rest looked up from reference TRBV29-1 and TRBJ1-2): SAVISQKPSRDICQRGTSLTIQCQVDSQVTMMFWYRQQPGQSLTLIATANQGSEATYESGFVIDKFPISRPNLTFSTLTVSNMSPEDSSIYLCSVPERQGYGYTFGSGTRLTVV.

This sequence joins TRBV7-2 and TRBJ2-3, with D possibly matching TRBD2 (6 bases). CDR3 length: 15 amino acids. Germline V gene lookup returns CDR1 SGHTA and CDR2 FQGNSA. V was clipped by 7 bases and J by 3 bases, with 17 bases between them. CDR3 residues: CASTVPGRETDTQYF. The CDR3 bases are TGTGCCAGCACTGTACCCGGACGGGAGACAGATACGCAGTATTTT.

The chain joins TRBV6-5 to TRBJ2-7; 7 bases are shared with TRBD1. Germline CDR1 MNHEY, CDR2 SVGAGI. The CDR3 consists of 13 residues. The J segment lost 6 bases and the V segment lost 5 bases, leaving 7 bases of the junction unmatched. In DNA, the CDR3 is TGTGCCAGCAGTCTGGACAGGACTCGCGAGCAGTACGTC. It specifies CASSLDRTREQYV.

V gene TRBV5-4 combines with J gene TRBJ2-1, with 9 positions matching TRBD1. This CDR3 has 15 residues. The trim removed 4 bases at V and 4 bases at J, leaving 6 bases unmatched. The germline gives CDR1 SGHNT, CDR2 YYREEE (reference sequence). The chain's CDR3 is CASSGRDRAYNEQFF. The CDR3 DNA reads TGTGCCAGCAGCGGCCGGGACAGGGCTTACAATGAGCAGTTCTTC.

The chain is built from TRBV12-5 and TRBJ2-7; no definite D call. Germline V gene sequence: CDR1 LGHNT, CDR2 FRNRAP. The CDR3 is made up of 11 amino acids. The V gene lost 4 bases and the J gene lost 7 bases, with 8 bases spanning the gap. The CDR3 DNA reads TGTGCTAGTGGTTCACCCAGGGAGCAGTACGTC. Protein product: CASGSPREQYV.

This clone showed up just once. The chain employs TRBV12-5 and TRBJ2-1, with 10 bases lining up with TRBD1. Germline values: CDR1 LGHNT, CDR2 FRNRAP. V trimming: 3 bases; J trimming: 4 bases; junction bases outside the gene matches: 6. The length of the CDR3 is 16 residues. CDR3 bases: TGTGCTAGTGGTTTCGGACAGGGGGGTCTTTACAATGAGCAGTTCTTC. Its protein product is CASGFGQGGLYNEQFF.

This clone was seen a single time. The chain recombines TRBV4-3 with TRBJ1-2, with D uncertain. Trimming stripped 2 bases from V and 6 bases from J, with 16 bases between. CDR1 LGHNA and CDR2 YSLEER come from the germline V gene. This CDR3 comprises 15 residues. For the CDR3, the DNA is TGCGCCAGCAGCCAAATGGACGGCGGGAGTGATGGCTACACCTTC. Amino acids: CASSQMDGGSDGYTF.

V gene TRBV11-2 combines with J gene TRBJ2-5, with 11 bases that match TRBD2. The CDR3 sequence is 18 residues long. Germline-derived CDR1 and CDR2 are SGHAT and FQNNGV. V shed 5 bases, J shed 1 base, and the junction held 12 bases outside the gene matches. The CDR3 DNA is TGTGCCAGCAGCCCGGGACTAGCGGCCAGCTATATCCAAGAGACCCAGTACTTC. It encodes CASSPGLAASYIQETQYF. Full variable domain (remainder filled in from reference TRBV11-2 and TRBJ2-5): EAGVAQSPRYKIIEKRQSVAFWCNPISGHATLYWYQQILGQGPKLLIQFQNNGVVDDSQLPKDRFSAERLKGVDSTLKIQPAKLEDSAVYLCASSPGLAASYIQETQYFGPGTRLLVL.

This clone was seen more than once but under ten times. The chain couples TRBV4-1 to TRBJ1-6; no clear D. The CDR3 covers 16 residues. Between the trimmed V and J ends, which lost 1 base and 7 bases, there was a span of 14 bases. CDR1 and CDR2 from the germline V gene are MGHRA and YSYEKL. Written as DNA, the CDR3 is TGCGCCAGCAGCCAAGGGGAGGGCGCAAGAAATTCACCCCTCCACTTT. This codes for CASSQGEGARNSPLHF.